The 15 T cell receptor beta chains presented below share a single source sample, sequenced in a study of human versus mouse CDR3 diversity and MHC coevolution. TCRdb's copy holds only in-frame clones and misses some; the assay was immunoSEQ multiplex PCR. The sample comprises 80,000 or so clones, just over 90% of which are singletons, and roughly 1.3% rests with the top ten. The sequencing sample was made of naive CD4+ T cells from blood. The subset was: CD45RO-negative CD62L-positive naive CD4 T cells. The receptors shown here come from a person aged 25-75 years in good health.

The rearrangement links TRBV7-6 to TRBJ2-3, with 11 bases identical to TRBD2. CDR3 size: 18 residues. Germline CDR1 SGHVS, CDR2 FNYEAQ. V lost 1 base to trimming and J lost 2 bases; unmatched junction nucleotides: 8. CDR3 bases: TGTGCCAGCAGCTTAGTCGGGACTAGCGGTTTCTTCACAGATACGCAGTATTTT. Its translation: CASSLVGTSGFFTDTQYF.

CDR3 DNA sequence: TGTGCCAGCAGTGCGGAGAGGGACACTGAAGCTTTCTTT. It encodes CASSAERDTEAFF. The chain combines TRBV2 with TRBJ1-1; D is uncertain. Deletions cut 4 bases from V and 3 bases from J, with 9 bases between. The CDR3 has 13 residues. CDR1 is SNHLY and CDR2 is FYNNEI in the germline V gene.

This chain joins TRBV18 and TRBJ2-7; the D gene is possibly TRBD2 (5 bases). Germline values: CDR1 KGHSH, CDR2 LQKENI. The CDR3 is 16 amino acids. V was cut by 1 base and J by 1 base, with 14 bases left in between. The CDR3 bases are TGTGCCAGCTCACCACTCCCCAGGACTGCATCCTACGAGCAGTACTTC. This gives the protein CASSPLPRTASYEQYF.

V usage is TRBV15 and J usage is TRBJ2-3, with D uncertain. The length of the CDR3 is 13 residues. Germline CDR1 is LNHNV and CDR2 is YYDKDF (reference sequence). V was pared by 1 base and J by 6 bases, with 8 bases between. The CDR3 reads CATSRGDRDTQYF. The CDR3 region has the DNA TGTGCCACCAGCAGAGGCGATCGGGATACGCAGTATTTT.

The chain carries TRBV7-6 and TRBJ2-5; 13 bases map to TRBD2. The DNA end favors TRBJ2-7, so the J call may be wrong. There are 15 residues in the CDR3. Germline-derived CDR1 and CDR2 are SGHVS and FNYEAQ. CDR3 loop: CASSQGLAGDYEQYF. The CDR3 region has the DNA TGTGCCAGCAGCCAAGGACTAGCGGGAGACTACGAGCAGTACTTC.

CDR3 DNA sequence: TGTGCCAGCAGCCCGGGACAGGGGGAGAACACTGAAGCTTTCTTT. Translation gives CASSPGQGENTEAFF. The V call is TRBV13, the J call TRBJ1-1; 11 nucleotides align to TRBD1. Germline-derived CDR1 and CDR2 are PRHDT and FYEKMQ (reference sequence). The length of the CDR3 is 15 residues. Losses at the gene ends were 5 bases for V and 1 base for J; bases not matched to a gene: 3.

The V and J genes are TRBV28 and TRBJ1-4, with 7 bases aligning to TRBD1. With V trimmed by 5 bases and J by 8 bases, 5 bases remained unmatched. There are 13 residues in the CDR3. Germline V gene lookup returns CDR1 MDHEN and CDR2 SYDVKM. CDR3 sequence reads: CASSVQGREKLFF. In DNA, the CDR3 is TGTGCCAGCAGTGTACAGGGGAGGGAAAAACTGTTTTTT.

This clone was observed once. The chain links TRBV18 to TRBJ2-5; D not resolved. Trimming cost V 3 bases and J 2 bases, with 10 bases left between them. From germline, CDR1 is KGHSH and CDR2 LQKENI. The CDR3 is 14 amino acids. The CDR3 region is CASSPSSGQETQYF. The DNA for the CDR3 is TGTGCCAGCTCACCTTCTTCCGGGCAAGAGACCCAGTACTTC.

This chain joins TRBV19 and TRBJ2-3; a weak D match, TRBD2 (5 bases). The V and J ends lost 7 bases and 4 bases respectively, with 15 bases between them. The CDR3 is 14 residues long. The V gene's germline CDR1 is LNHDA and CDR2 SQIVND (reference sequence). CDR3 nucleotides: TGTGCCAGTAACCCTAGCTCCCTTGCAGATACGCAGTATTTT. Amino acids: CASNPSSLADTQYF.

CDR3 sequence (DNA): TGTGCCAGCAGCCCGACAGGGGGTAACACTGAAGCTTTCTTT. It translates to CASSPTGGNTEAFF. This chain joins TRBV9 and TRBJ1-1, with 9 positions matching TRBD1. There are 14 residues in the CDR3. V lost 4 bases, J lost 2 bases, and 3 bases stayed unmatched. Germline values: CDR1 SGDLS, CDR2 YYNGEE.

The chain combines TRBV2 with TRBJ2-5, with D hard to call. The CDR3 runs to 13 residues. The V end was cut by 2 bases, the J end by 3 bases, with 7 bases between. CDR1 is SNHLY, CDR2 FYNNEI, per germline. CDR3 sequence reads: CASSELAEETQYF. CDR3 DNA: TGTGCCAGCAGTGAATTAGCAGAAGAGACCCAGTACTTC.

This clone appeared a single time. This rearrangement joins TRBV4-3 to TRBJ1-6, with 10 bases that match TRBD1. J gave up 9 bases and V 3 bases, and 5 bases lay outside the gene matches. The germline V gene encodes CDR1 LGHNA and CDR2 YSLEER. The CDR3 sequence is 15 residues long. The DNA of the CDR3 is TGCGCCAGCAGCCAGGGCAGGGACAGGGGTTCACCCCTCCACTTT. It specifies CASSQGRDRGSPLHF.

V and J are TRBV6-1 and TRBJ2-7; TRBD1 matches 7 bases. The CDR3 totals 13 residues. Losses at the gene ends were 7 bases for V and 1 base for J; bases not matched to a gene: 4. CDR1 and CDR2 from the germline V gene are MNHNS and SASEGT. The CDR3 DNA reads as TGTGCCAGCATTCCGGGACAGTCCTACGAGCAGTACTTC. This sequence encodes CASIPGQSYEQYF.

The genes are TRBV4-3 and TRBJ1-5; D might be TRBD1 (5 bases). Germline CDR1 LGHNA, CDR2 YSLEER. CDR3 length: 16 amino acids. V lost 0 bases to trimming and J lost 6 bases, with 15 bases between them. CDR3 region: CASSQENAGFSQPQHF. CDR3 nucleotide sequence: TGCGCCAGCAGCCAAGAGAACGCAGGGTTTAGTCAGCCCCAGCATTTT.

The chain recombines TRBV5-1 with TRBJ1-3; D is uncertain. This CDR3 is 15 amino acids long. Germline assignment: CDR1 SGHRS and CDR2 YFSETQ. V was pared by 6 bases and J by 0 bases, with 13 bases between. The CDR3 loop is CASTGWGVSGNTIYF. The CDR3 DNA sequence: TGCGCCAGCACCGGGTGGGGAGTCTCTGGAAACACCATATATTTT.